This T cell receptor (beta chain) stems from a study of T cell responses to AZD1222 COVID-19 vaccine. Whole-study findings and limits: Baseline seropositivity occurred in only a handful of AZD1222 recipients. Among the donors, most were white British and more were female, and clonal diversity was possibly underestimated. Distributed over spike, vaccine-associated CD4 TCRs predominated at 160-218 and 743-854.

Profiled with immunoSEQ multiplex PCR; TCRdb holds only in-frame clones, not every one. The data show over 150,000 clones, 92% seen once. This CDR3 contains 15 residues. The germline V gene encodes CDR1 LGHNA and CDR2 YNFKEQ. The ends lost 0 bases at V and 7 bases at J; junction bases unmatched: 6. In the case of this clone: Its specificity is unknown.

V is TRBV4-2 and J is TRBJ2-4; TRBD1 matches at 7 bases. This sequence was found in an adult in good health. Sequencing used peripheral blood, obtained on day 0 of MenACWY control vaccination. The CDR3 nucleotides are TGTGCCAGCAGCCAAGATGGCCAGGGGGTGAACATTCAGTACTTC. It specifies CASSQDGQGVNIQYF.